This T cell receptor (beta chain) was captured in a study of blood T cell repertoires in COVID-19. CDR1 is PRHDT and CDR2 is FYEKMQ in the germline V gene (reference sequence). V dropped 0 bases and J dropped 12 bases, with 18 bases sitting between them. The CDR3 is 14 residues long. The data were produced by immunoSEQ multiplex PCR, yet TCRdb's version contains in-frame clones alone and is incomplete. Of about 220,000 clones in the sample, approximately 80% were seen once. The receptor's source is an older woman who had recovered from COVID-19. The J gene is TRBJ2-7, the V gene TRBV13; no definite D call. The material sequenced was peripheral blood. CDR3 in DNA: TGTGCCAGCAGCTTAGGGAGTTTGTTGGGCCGGCGGTACTTC. It encodes CASSLGSLLGRRYF.